This T cell receptor beta chain was documented in a study of T cells of healthy individuals. The CDR3 has 16 residues. Trimming took 6 bases from V and 0 from J, leaving 19 bases between them. In germline, CDR1 is SGHRS, CDR2 YFSETQ. Via MiXCR, TCRdb re-called the 5' RACE reads, giving one row per CDR3 protein. The repertoire has about 96,000 distinct CDR3 sequences, approximately 15% of them found once; the top ten carry about 6%. The V call is TRBV5-1, the J call TRBJ2-7, with D possibly TRBD2 on 6 matching bases. The clonotype comes from a human donor in good health. CDR3 protein: CASKEGLAGRSYEQYF. CDR3 nucleotide sequence: TGCGCCAGCAAAGAGGGGCTGGCGGGACGCTCCTACGAGCAGTACTTC.